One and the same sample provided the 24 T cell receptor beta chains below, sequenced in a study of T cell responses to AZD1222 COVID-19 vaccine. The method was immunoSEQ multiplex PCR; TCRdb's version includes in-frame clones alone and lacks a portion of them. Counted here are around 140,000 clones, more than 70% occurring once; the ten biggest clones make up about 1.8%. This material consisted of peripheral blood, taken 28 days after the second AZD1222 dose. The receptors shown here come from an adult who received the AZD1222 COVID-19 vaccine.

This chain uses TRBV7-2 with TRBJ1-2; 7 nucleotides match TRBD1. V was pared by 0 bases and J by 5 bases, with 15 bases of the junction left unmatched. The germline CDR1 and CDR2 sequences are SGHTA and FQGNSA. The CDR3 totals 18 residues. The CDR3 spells CASSLAVDEGTEEYGYTF. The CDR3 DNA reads TGTGCCAGCAGCTTAGCGGTTGATGAGGGGACAGAGGAGTATGGCTACACCTTC.

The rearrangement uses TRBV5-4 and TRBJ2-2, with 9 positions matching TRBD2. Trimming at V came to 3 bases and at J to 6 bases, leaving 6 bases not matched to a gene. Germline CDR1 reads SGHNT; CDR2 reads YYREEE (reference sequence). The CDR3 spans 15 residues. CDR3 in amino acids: CASSWAGGSPGELFF. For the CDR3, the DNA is TGTGCCAGCAGCTGGGCGGGAGGGTCCCCCGGGGAGCTGTTTTTT.

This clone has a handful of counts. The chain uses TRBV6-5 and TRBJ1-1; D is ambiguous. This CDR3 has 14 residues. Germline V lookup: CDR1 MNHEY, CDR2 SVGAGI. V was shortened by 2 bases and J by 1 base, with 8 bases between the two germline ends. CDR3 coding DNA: TGTGCCAGCAGTTACGGACCTTCGAACACTGAAGCTTTCTTT. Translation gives CASSYGPSNTEAFF.

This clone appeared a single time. The CDR3 reads CASSFRAEQFF. CDR3 DNA: TGTGCCAGCAGTTTCAGAGCCGAGCAGTTCTTC. The V and J genes are TRBV12-3 or TRBV12-4 and TRBJ2-1; D gene uncertain. The V and J ends lost 3 bases and 10 bases respectively, with 7 bases between them. This CDR3 comprises 11 residues.

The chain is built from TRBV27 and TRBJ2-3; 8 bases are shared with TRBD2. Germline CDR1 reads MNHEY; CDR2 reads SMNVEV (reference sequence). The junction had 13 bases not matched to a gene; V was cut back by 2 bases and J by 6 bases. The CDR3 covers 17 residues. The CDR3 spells CASSLEGAGGLGDTQYF. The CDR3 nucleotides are TGTGCCAGCAGTTTAGAGGGCGCGGGGGGTCTAGGGGATACGCAGTATTTT.

Here the CDR3 DNA reads TGTGCCAGCAGCTACCCGGACAGGGTCCACGAGCAGTACTTC. Its translation is CASSYPDRVHEQYF. V gene TRBV28 combines with J gene TRBJ2-7, with 8 positions matching TRBD1. Per germline, CDR1 MDHEN and CDR2 SYDVKM. After removal of 6 bases from V and 5 bases from J, the junction contained 9 bases not matched to a gene. The CDR3 runs to 14 residues.

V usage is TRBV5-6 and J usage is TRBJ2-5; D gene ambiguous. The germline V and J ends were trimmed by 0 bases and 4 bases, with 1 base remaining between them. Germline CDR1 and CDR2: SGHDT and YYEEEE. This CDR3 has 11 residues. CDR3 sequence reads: CASSLAETQYF. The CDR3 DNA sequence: TGTGCCAGCAGCTTGGCAGAGACCCAGTACTTC.

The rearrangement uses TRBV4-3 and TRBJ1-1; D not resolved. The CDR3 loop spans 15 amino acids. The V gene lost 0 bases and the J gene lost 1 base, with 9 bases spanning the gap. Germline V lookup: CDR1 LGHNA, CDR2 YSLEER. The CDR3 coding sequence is TGCGCCAGCAGCCAAGATCGCCTCGGGAACACTGAAGCTTTCTTT. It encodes CASSQDRLGNTEAFF.

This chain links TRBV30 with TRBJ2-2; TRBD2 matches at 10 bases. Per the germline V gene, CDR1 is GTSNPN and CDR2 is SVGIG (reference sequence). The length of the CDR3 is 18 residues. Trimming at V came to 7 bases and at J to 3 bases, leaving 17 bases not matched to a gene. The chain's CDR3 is CAFFGPSGREVYTGELFF. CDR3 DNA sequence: TGTGCCTTCTTCGGCCCTAGCGGGAGAGAAGTGTACACCGGGGAGCTGTTTTTT. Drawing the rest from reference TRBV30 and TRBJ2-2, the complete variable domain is SQTIHQWPATLVQPVGSPLSLECTVEGTSNPNLYWYRQAAGRGLQLLFYSVGIGQISSEVPQNLSASRPQDRQFILSSKKLLLSDSGFYLCAFFGPSGREVYTGELFFGEGSRLTVL.

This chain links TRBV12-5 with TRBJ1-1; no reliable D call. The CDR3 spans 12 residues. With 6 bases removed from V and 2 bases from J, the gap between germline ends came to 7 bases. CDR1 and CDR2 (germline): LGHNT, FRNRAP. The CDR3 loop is CASGFENTEAFF. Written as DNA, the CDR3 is TGTGCTAGTGGGTTCGAAAACACTGAAGCTTTCTTT.

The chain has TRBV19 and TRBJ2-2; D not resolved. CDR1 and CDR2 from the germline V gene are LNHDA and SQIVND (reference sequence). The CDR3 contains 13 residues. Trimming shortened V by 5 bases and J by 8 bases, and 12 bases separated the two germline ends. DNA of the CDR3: TGTGCCAGTAGTCACCAAGGTGAAGGGGAGCTGTTTTTT. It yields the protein CASSHQGEGELFF.

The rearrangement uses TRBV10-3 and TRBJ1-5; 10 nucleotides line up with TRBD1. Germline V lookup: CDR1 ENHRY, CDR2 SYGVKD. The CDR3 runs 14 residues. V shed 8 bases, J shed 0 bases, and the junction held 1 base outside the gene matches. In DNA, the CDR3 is TGTGCCATCGGGACAGGGGATAGCAATCAGCCCCAGCATTTT. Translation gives CAIGTGDSNQPQHF.

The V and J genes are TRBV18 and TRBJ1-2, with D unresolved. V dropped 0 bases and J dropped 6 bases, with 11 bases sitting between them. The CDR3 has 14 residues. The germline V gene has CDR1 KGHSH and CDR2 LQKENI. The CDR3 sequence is CASSPPGSFNGYTF. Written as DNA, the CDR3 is TGTGCCAGCTCACCACCGGGGAGTTTTAATGGCTACACCTTC.

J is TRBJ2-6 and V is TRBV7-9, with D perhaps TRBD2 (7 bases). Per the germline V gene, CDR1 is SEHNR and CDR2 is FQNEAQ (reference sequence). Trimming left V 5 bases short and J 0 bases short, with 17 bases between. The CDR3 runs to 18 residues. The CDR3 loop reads CASSPRAGEGSGANVLTF. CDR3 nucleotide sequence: TGTGCCAGCAGCCCACGGGCAGGGGAGGGCTCTGGGGCCAACGTCCTGACTTTC. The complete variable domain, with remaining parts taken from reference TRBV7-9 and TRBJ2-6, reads DTGVSQNPRHKITKRGQNVTFRCDPISEHNRLYWYRQTLGQGPEFLTYFQNEAQLEKSRLLSDRFSAERPKGSFSTLEIQRTEQGDSAMYLCASSPRAGEGSGANVLTFGAGSRLTVL.

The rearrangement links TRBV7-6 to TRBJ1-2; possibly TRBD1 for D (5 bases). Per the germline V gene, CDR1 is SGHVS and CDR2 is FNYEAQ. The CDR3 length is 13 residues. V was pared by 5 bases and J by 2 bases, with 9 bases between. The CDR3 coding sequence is TGTGCCAGCAGCGGACACGAGAACTATGGCTACACCTTC. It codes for CASSGHENYGYTF.

The CDR3 reads CASSQEEAGVETQYF. CDR3 DNA: TGTGCCAGCAGCCAAGAGGAAGCGGGAGTCGAGACCCAGTACTTC. The chain recombines TRBV14 with TRBJ2-5; 8 nucleotides agree with TRBD2. V gave up 0 bases and J gave up 5 bases; unmatched junction bases: 5. CDR3 length equals 15 residues. Per germline, CDR1 SGHDN and CDR2 FVKESK.

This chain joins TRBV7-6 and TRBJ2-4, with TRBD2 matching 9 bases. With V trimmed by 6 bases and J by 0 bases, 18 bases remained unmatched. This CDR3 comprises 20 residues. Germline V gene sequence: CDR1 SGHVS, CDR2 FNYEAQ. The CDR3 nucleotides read TGTGCCAGCAGTCCCGGTTTGAATAGCGGGGGAAAAATAGCCAAAAACATTCAGTACTTC. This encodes CASSPGLNSGGKIAKNIQYF.

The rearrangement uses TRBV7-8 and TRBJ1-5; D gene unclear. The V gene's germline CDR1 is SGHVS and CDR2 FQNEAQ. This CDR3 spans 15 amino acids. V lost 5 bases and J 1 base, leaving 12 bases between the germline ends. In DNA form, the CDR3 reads TGTGCCAGCAGCACCAGTCGCCGGAGCAATCAGCCCCAGCATTTT. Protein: CASSTSRRSNQPQHF. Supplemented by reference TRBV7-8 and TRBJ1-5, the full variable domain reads GAGVSQSPRYKVAKRGQDVALRCDPISGHVSLFWYQQALGQGPEFLTYFQNEAQLDKSGLPSDRFFAERPEGSVSTLKIQRTQQEDSAVYLCASSTSRRSNQPQHFGDGTRLSIL.

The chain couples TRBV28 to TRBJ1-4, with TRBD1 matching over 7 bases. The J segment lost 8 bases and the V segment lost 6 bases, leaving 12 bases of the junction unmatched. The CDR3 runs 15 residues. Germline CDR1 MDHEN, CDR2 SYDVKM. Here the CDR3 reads CASSLGTEDGEKLFF. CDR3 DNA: TGTGCCAGCAGCCTCGGGACAGAAGACGGCGAAAAACTGTTTTTT.

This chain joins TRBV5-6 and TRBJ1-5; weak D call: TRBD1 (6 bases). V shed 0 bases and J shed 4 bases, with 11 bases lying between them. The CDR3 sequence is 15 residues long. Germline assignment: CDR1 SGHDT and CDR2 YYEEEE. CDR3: CASSLAGTSNQPQHF. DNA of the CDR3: TGTGCCAGCAGCTTGGCTGGGACAAGTAATCAGCCCCAGCATTTT.

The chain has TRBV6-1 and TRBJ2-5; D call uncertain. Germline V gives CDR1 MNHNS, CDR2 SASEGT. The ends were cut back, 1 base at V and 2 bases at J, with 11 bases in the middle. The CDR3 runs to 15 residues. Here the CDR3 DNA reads TGTGCCAGCAGTGAAGGGGTCAGGCTACAAGAGACCCAGTACTTC. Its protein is CASSEGVRLQETQYF.

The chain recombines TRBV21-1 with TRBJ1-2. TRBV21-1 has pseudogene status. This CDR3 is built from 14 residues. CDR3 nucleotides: TGTGCCAGCAGCAAAGCAATGAGCGTTTATGGCTACACCTTC. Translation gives CASSKAMSVYGYTF.

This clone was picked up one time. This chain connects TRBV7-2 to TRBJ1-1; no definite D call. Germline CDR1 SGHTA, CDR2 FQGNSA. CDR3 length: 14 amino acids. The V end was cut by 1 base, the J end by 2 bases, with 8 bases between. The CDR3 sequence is CASSLVWGNTEAFF. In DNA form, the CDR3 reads TGTGCCAGCAGCTTAGTATGGGGTAACACTGAAGCTTTCTTT. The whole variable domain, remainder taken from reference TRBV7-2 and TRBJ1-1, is GAGVSQSPSNKVTEKGKDVELRCDPISGHTALYWYRQSLGQGLEFLIYFQGNSAPDKSGLPSDRFSAERTGGSVSTLTIQRTQQEDSAVYLCASSLVWGNTEAFFGQGTRLTVV.

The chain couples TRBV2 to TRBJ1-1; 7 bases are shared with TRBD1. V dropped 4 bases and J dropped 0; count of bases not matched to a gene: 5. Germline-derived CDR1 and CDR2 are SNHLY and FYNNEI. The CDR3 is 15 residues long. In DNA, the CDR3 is TGTGCCAGCAGTGGCGGGGACAGACTGAACACTGAAGCTTTCTTT. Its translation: CASSGGDRLNTEAFF.